This TCR beta chain was captured by sequencing in a study of blood T cell repertoires in COVID-19. As for the study in general: Specimens from acute and convalescent COVID-19 originated in the United States, Italy and Spain. PBMCs, B-cell-depleted T cells, or T cells provided the cDNA or gDNA that made up the material.

In the authors' workflow: Cell counts per sample came from amplifying reference gene primers. Generated by immunoSEQ multiplex PCR, the TCRdb table keeps only in-frame clones and is missing some. The DNA gave D and trimming, while V, J and clone size come from that table. The sample lists tens of thousands of clones; roughly 91% were seen once. This CDR3 has 12 residues. V was cut by 5 bases and J by 8 bases, with 12 bases left in between. Germline assignment: CDR1 SNHLY and CDR2 FYNNEI. In its sample, this clone was seen once. V is TRBV2 and J is TRBJ1-1, with D maybe TRBD1 (5 bases). This receptor was identified in a man aged 65 to 85 with active COVID-19. Material for sequencing was peripheral blood. The CDR3 bases are TGTGCCAGCAGTTACAGGCTTCGGGAAGCTTTCTTT. Translated, it gives CASSYRLREAFF.